The 20 T cell receptor beta chains presented below share a single source sample, sequenced in a study of blood T cell repertoires in COVID-19 (dated by TCRdb to about 2020). Library preparation was by the immunoSEQ multiplex PCR assay. TCRdb's version of the immuneACCESS table is confined to in-frame rearrangements and falls short of the full clone set. An unresolved V gene accounts for under half of the shortfall where checked; the remainder is of unknown origin. This sample holds about 120,000 clones; about four fifths were observed only once. Together, the top ten hold around 4.5% of the sample. Sequencing input: peripheral blood. These receptors were obtained from a woman aged 70-85 years with acute or convalescent COVID-19.

The chain employs TRBV2 and TRBJ2-2; 8 nucleotides line up with TRBD2. CDR1 SNHLY and CDR2 FYNNEI come from the germline V gene. Losses at the gene ends were 6 bases for V and 4 bases for J; bases not matched to a gene: 4. The length of the CDR3 is 14 residues. For the CDR3, the DNA is TGTGCCAGCAGGTTAGCGGGAATCACCGGGGAGCTGTTTTTT. It is translated as CASRLAGITGELFF.

The CDR3 sequence: CASSPSGQGSGNTIYF. DNA for the CDR3: TGTGCCAGCAGCCCATCGGGACAGGGCTCTGGAAACACCATATATTTT. The rearrangement joins TRBV7-9 to TRBJ1-3; 9 positions agree with TRBD1. The CDR3 loop spans 16 amino acids. The V gene's germline CDR1 is SEHNR and CDR2 FQNEAQ (reference sequence). The V gene end was trimmed by 5 bases and the J gene end by 0 bases; junction bases not matched to a gene: 5.

This rearrangement joins TRBV5-1 to TRBJ1-3, with 8 bases fitting TRBD1. V lost 4 bases, J lost 4 bases, and 13 bases stayed unmatched. The CDR3 covers 17 residues. Germline V gene data show CDR1 as SGHRS and CDR2 as YFSETQ. The CDR3 bases are TGCGCCAGCAGCGACCCTCGGACAGGGCAAATGGGAAACACCATATATTTT. This encodes CASSDPRTGQMGNTIYF. Using reference TRBV5-1 and TRBJ1-3 for the parts outside the CDR3, the full variable domain is KAGVTQTPRYLIKTRGQQVTLSCSPISGHRSVSWYQQTPGQGLQFLFEYFSETQRNKGNFPGRFSGRQFSNSRSEMNVSTLELGDSALYLCASSDPRTGQMGNTIYFGEGSWLTVV.

This clone was observed a single time. This rearrangement joins TRBV10-1 to TRBJ2-1, with D hard to call. CDR1 and CDR2 (germline): WNHNN, SYGVQD (reference sequence). The CDR3 contains 14 residues. Trimming shortened V by 4 bases and J by 4 bases, and 11 bases separated the two germline ends. This CDR3 is CASSVKRFYNEQFF. CDR3 DNA sequence: TGCGCCAGCAGTGTAAAGAGATTTTACAATGAGCAGTTCTTC.

V is TRBV5-4 and J is TRBJ1-1; D not resolved. V was clipped by 7 bases and J by 1 base, with 11 bases between them. From germline, CDR1 is SGHNT and CDR2 YYREEE (reference sequence). The CDR3 totals 13 residues. The CDR3 region has the DNA TGTGCCAGCTTGGAGGGAAAGAACACTGAAGCTTTCTTT. Translated: CASLEGKNTEAFF. The full variable domain, with the rest looked up from reference TRBV5-4 and TRBJ1-1, is ETGVTQSPTHLIKTRGQQVTLRCSSQSGHNTVSWYQQALGQGPQFIFQYYREEENGRGNFPPRFSGLQFPNYSSELNVNALELDDSALYLCASLEGKNTEAFFGQGTRLTVV.

This chain uses TRBV5-1 with TRBJ2-2; D is uncertain. The germline V gene has CDR1 SGHRS and CDR2 YFSETQ. The CDR3 sequence is 11 residues long. V lost 6 bases and J lost 4, with 4 bases in between. This chain's CDR3 is CASTSTGELFF. In nucleotides, the CDR3 is TGCGCCAGCACATCCACCGGGGAGCTGTTTTTT.

The chain recombines TRBV29-1 with TRBJ1-2; D possibly corresponds to TRBD1 (5 bases). V was trimmed by 7 bases and J by 0 bases, leaving 9 bases between them. The CDR3 has 12 amino acids. CDR1 is SQVTM and CDR2 is ANQGSEA in the germline V gene. CDR3 amino acids: CSAADTNYGYTF. CDR3 coding DNA: TGCAGCGCCGCGGACACTAACTATGGCTACACCTTC.

The chain carries TRBV11-3 and TRBJ2-1; unclear D gene. Germline loops: CDR1 SGHNT, CDR2 YENEEA. The CDR3 consists of 14 residues. V dropped 1 base and J dropped 4 bases, with 8 bases sitting between them. The CDR3 nucleotides read TGTGCCAGCAGCTTAGGCTGGGCTTACAATGAGCAGTTCTTC. Amino acid sequence: CASSLGWAYNEQFF.

The chain combines TRBV7-3 with TRBJ1-6, with D uncertain. Deletions cut 5 bases from V and 10 bases from J, with 12 bases between. Germline V gene sequence: CDR1 SGHTA, CDR2 FQGTGA. The CDR3 spans 13 residues. In nucleotides, the CDR3 is TGTGCCAGCAGCAGGGAGTTGGGGTCACCCCTCCACTTT. Translating gives CASSRELGSPLHF.

The chain links TRBV7-3 to TRBJ2-1, with 12 bases fitting TRBD2. The length of the CDR3 is 15 residues. Trimming cost V 5 bases and J 4 bases; bases outside gene matches: 3. CDR1 is SGHTA, CDR2 FQGTGA, per germline. Here the CDR3 reads CASSPSGGGYNEQFF. The DNA of the CDR3 is TGTGCCAGCAGCCCTAGCGGGGGGGGATACAATGAGCAGTTCTTC.

The chain has TRBV7-2 and TRBJ1-2, with D uncertain. This CDR3 spans 17 amino acids. V dropped 5 bases and J dropped 4 bases, with 23 bases sitting between them. Germline-derived CDR1 and CDR2 are SGHTA and FQGNSA. This CDR3 reads CASSPRPRSGQSYGYTF. The DNA for the CDR3 is TGTGCCAGCAGCCCTAGACCCCGTTCCGGTCAATCCTATGGCTACACCTTC.

The chain couples TRBV9 to TRBJ2-3; D is possibly TRBD2 (6 bases). Germline V CDR1 and CDR2: SGDLS, YYNGEE. With 0 bases removed from V and 5 bases from J, the gap between germline ends came to 19 bases. CDR3 size: 17 residues. In DNA, the CDR3 is TGTGCCAGCAGCGTAGTAGCGAGGGCCGGAGGGGAAGATACGCAGTATTTT. Protein: CASSVVARAGGEDTQYF.

This sequence joins TRBV11-2 and TRBJ1-1; the D gene is possibly TRBD1 (6 bases). Trimming removed 2 bases at V and 1 base at J, with 11 bases between. The CDR3 length is 15 residues. In germline, CDR1 is SGHAT, CDR2 FQNNGV. The CDR3 bases are TGTGCCAGCAGCTTAACGGCAGGGGCGAACACTGAAGCTTTCTTT. Its protein product is CASSLTAGANTEAFF.

The J gene is TRBJ1-2, the V gene TRBV7-8, with 11 bases that match TRBD1. Germline-derived CDR1 and CDR2 are SGHVS and FQNEAQ. The J segment lost 7 bases and the V segment lost 4 bases, leaving 11 bases of the junction unmatched. This CDR3 is 16 amino acids long. The CDR3 spells CASSSPGTGGIFGYTF. As DNA, the CDR3 is TGTGCCAGCAGCTCCCCCGGGACAGGGGGAATTTTTGGCTACACCTTC.

The chain is built from TRBV2 and TRBJ1-6; 8 bases align to TRBD1. Trimming took 6 bases from V and 6 from J; bases not matched to a gene: 7. CDR1 SNHLY and CDR2 FYNNEI come from the germline V gene. This CDR3 spans 15 amino acids. The CDR3 loop is CASRPTGVVNSPLHF. DNA for the CDR3: TGTGCCAGCAGGCCGACAGGGGTTGTTAATTCACCCCTCCACTTT.

V usage is TRBV19 and J usage is TRBJ1-5; the D is unclear. Germline CDR1 and CDR2: LNHDA and SQIVND (reference sequence). There are 16 residues in the CDR3. V gave up 0 bases and J gave up 0 bases, with 9 bases separating them. CDR3 residues: CASSIDLGSSNQPQHF. In nucleotides, the CDR3 is TGTGCCAGTAGTATAGACTTGGGCTCTAGCAATCAGCCCCAGCATTTT.

The V gene is TRBV11-2, the J gene TRBJ1-4; a possible D gene is TRBD1 (5 bases). Trimming took off 2 bases at V and 2 bases at J, with 15 bases between the two ends. The CDR3 sequence is 17 residues long. The germline V gene has CDR1 SGHAT and CDR2 FQNNGV. The CDR3 DNA reads as TGTGCCAGCAGCTTATCTGCAGGGAGGCTGACTAATGAAAAACTGTTTTTT. Translating gives CASSLSAGRLTNEKLFF.

The V gene is TRBV11-3, the J gene TRBJ2-1; 12 nucleotides match TRBD2. This CDR3 is 16 amino acids long. The V gene end was trimmed by 3 bases and the J gene end by 3 bases; junction bases not matched to a gene: 3. Germline V gene data show CDR1 as SGHNT and CDR2 as YENEEA. CDR3 bases: TGTGCCAGCAGCTTCACACTAGCGGGGGGCTACAATGAGCAGTTCTTC. This sequence encodes CASSFTLAGGYNEQFF.

The chain joins TRBV29-1 to TRBJ2-7; 9 nucleotides line up with TRBD1. The germline gives CDR1 SQVTM, CDR2 ANQGSEA. Germline trimming cut 6 bases from V and 3 bases from J; bases unmatched to any gene: 9. The CDR3 contains 14 residues. The CDR3 sequence: CSVGTRTGVYEQYF. The DNA for the CDR3 is TGCAGCGTCGGAACTAGGACAGGGGTCTACGAGCAGTACTTC.

This chain joins TRBV6-6 and TRBJ2-1; tentative D call: TRBD1 (5 bases). Germline V gene lookup returns CDR1 MNHNY and CDR2 SVGAGI (reference sequence). V lost 7 bases, J lost 6 bases, and 13 bases lay in between. This CDR3 has 13 residues. Here the CDR3 reads CASINPGSNEQFF. CDR3 DNA: TGTGCCAGCATAAACCCAGGGTCCAATGAGCAGTTCTTC.